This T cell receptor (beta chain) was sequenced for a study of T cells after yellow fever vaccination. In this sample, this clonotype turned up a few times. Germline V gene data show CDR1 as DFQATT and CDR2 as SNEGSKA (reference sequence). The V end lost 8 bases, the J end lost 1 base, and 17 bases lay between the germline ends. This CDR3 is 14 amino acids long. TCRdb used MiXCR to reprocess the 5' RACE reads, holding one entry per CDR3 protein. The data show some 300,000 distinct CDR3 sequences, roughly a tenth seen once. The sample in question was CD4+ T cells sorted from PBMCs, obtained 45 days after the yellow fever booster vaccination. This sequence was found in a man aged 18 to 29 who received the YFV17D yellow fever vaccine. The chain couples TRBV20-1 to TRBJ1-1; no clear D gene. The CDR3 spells CSSRRGEKNTEAFF. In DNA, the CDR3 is TGCAGTTCACGCCGTGGGGAGAAGAACACTGAAGCTTTCTTT.